The 29 T cell receptor beta chains in this list originate from one sample, sequenced in a study of blood T cell repertoires in COVID-19. Sequencing was performed with immunoSEQ multiplex PCR; in TCRdb, only in-frame clones are kept and a portion is missing. Counted here are roughly 160,000 clones, around four fifths occurring once; the ten biggest clones make up roughly 18%. Input material: peripheral blood. The receptors come from a woman in her 70s who had recovered from COVID-19.

This clone was seen more than once but under ten times. The gene calls are TRBV25-1 and TRBJ2-5, with 8 bases that match TRBD1. Germline V gene data show CDR1 as MGHDK and CDR2 as SYGVNS. Trimming at V came to 1 base and at J to 1 base, leaving 5 bases not matched to a gene. The CDR3 consists of 16 residues. The CDR3 DNA is TGTGCCAGCAGTGAATCGCTGGACAGGGCCCAAGAGACCCAGTACTTC. Its translation: CASSESLDRAQETQYF.

The rearrangement joins TRBV18 to TRBJ2-5, with 14 bases lining up with TRBD2. V lost 4 bases, J lost 5 bases, and 6 bases stayed unmatched. This CDR3 has 16 amino acids. Germline assignment: CDR1 KGHSH and CDR2 LQKENI. For the CDR3, the DNA is TGTGCCAGCTCACGGACTAGCGGGGGGCCTGGGGAGACCCAGTACTTC. Protein sequence: CASSRTSGGPGETQYF.

Here the CDR3 DNA reads TGTGCCAGCAGCTTGGGTTGGAGCTCCTACGAGCAGTACTTC. Amino acids: CASSLGWSSYEQYF. The chain links TRBV5-8 to TRBJ2-7, with D unresolved. Trimming took off 0 bases at V and 0 bases at J, with 7 bases between the two ends. Germline values: CDR1 SGHTS, CDR2 YDEGEE. The CDR3 is 14 residues long.

V gene TRBV6-6 combines with J gene TRBJ2-7, with 7 bases matching TRBD2. CDR3 size: 14 residues. V was pared by 6 bases and J by 3 bases, with 8 bases of the junction left unmatched. Germline values: CDR1 MNHNY, CDR2 SVGAGI (reference sequence). CDR3 in DNA: TGTGCCAGCAGCACCGGGACTACGGGCTACGAGCAGTACTTC. It translates to CASSTGTTGYEQYF.

The V gene is TRBV5-5, the J gene TRBJ1-5, with D uncertain. V was trimmed by 0 bases and J by 4 bases, leaving 5 bases between them. The CDR3 sequence is 13 residues long. The germline V gene has CDR1 SGHKS and CDR2 YYEKEE (reference sequence). The CDR3 is CASSLASNQPQHF. In nucleotides, the CDR3 is TGTGCCAGCAGCTTGGCCTCGAATCAGCCCCAGCATTTT. Combining the CDR3 with reference TRBV5-5 and TRBJ1-5 gives the whole variable domain DAGVTQSPTHLIKTRGQQVTLRCSPISGHKSVSWYQQVLGQGPQFIFQYYEKEERGRGNFPDRFSARQFPNYSSELNVNALLLGDSALYLCASSLASNQPQHFGDGTRLSIL.

V usage is TRBV9 and J usage is TRBJ2-7, with 8 bases aligning to TRBD1. The junction had 8 bases not matched to a gene; V was cut back by 3 bases and J by 0 bases. CDR3 length: 16 residues. Germline V lookup: CDR1 SGDLS, CDR2 YYNGEE. CDR3 residues: CASSANDRGSSYEQYF. For the CDR3, the DNA is TGTGCCAGCAGCGCGAACGACAGGGGAAGCTCCTACGAGCAGTACTTC.

This chain joins TRBV7-8 and TRBJ2-2; tentatively, D is TRBD2 (5 bases). CDR1 and CDR2 (germline): SGHVS, FQNEAQ. Trimming cost V 6 bases and J 2 bases, with 13 bases left between them. This CDR3 region has 15 residues. The CDR3 reads CASRPEGRNTGELFF. CDR3 sequence (DNA): TGTGCCAGCAGGCCTGAGGGAAGAAACACCGGGGAGCTGTTTTTT.

The rearrangement joins TRBV9 to TRBJ2-7; 8 bases map to TRBD1. The CDR3 length is 15 residues. V lost 2 bases, J lost 3 bases, and 7 bases stayed unmatched. CDR1 and CDR2 (germline): SGDLS, YYNGEE. The CDR3 sequence is CASSVSAGQDYEQYF. The CDR3 nucleotides are TGTGCCAGCAGCGTCTCCGCGGGACAGGACTACGAGCAGTACTTC.

This clone occurred once. The rearrangement uses TRBV27 and TRBJ1-2; D is perhaps TRBD1 (6 bases). V lost 5 bases to trimming and J lost 0 bases, with 13 bases between them. CDR3 size: 15 residues. Germline V lookup: CDR1 MNHEY, CDR2 SMNVEV (reference sequence). The CDR3 bases are TGTGCCAGCAGTACCCGGGACACACCTAACTATGGCTACACCTTC. It translates to CASSTRDTPNYGYTF.

CDR3 bases: TGTGCCAGCAGTGTCCGACAGGGGGCTCTCTATGGCTACACCTTC. This codes for CASSVRQGALYGYTF. The chain links TRBV2 to TRBJ1-2; 10 bases are shared with TRBD1. The CDR3 runs to 15 residues. Germline values: CDR1 SNHLY, CDR2 FYNNEI. The V segment lost 4 bases and the J segment 4 bases; nucleotides outside the gene matches: 6.

This clone was detected once. The rearrangement joins TRBV6-5 to TRBJ2-7; 8 positions agree with TRBD1. V was pared by 8 bases and J by 0 bases, with 9 bases of the junction left unmatched. The CDR3 is 15 residues long. From germline, CDR1 is MNHEY and CDR2 SVGAGI. CDR3 residues: CASRTPQGGSYEQYF. CDR3 nucleotide sequence: TGTGCCAGCCGGACCCCACAGGGGGGCTCCTACGAGCAGTACTTC.

V usage is TRBV27 and J usage is TRBJ1-5, with D possibly TRBD1 on 5 matching bases. The CDR3 consists of 14 residues. CDR1 and CDR2 (germline): MNHEY, SMNVEV (reference sequence). The V end lost 5 bases, the J end lost 3 bases, and 11 bases lay between the germline ends. DNA for the CDR3: TGTGCCAGCAGTAACCGGGACTACAATCAGCCCCAGCATTTT. It specifies CASSNRDYNQPQHF.

This clone has a single count. The genes are TRBV5-4 and TRBJ2-2; D might be TRBD1 (6 bases). Germline V gene data show CDR1 as SGHNT and CDR2 as YYREEE (reference sequence). Between the trimmed V and J ends, which lost 6 bases and 3 bases, there was a span of 15 bases. The CDR3 is 15 residues long. CDR3 loop: CASTPDSGDTGELFF. For the CDR3, the DNA is TGTGCCAGCACCCCGGACAGTGGCGACACCGGGGAGCTGTTTTTT.

The CDR3 DNA is TGTGCCAGCAGCCAGACTGGACAGGGAAGGTATGGCTACACCTTC. Its translation is CASSQTGQGRYGYTF. V is TRBV6-5 and J is TRBJ1-2; 8 nucleotides line up with TRBD1. The germline gives CDR1 MNHEY, CDR2 SVGAGI. CDR3 length equals 15 residues. Unmatched junction bases numbered 11, after V lost 6 bases and J lost 5 bases.

This sequence joins TRBV5-1 and TRBJ2-7; tentatively, D is TRBD1 (5 bases). V was pared by 4 bases and J by 0 bases, with 17 bases between. The CDR3 loop spans 16 amino acids. CDR1 and CDR2 (germline): SGHRS, YFSETQ. CDR3 region: CASSPQGAGSSYEQYF. CDR3 coding DNA: TGCGCCAGCAGCCCCCAGGGTGCAGGCAGCTCCTACGAGCAGTACTTC.

The chain recombines TRBV7-2 with TRBJ1-5; unclear D gene. Germline-derived CDR1 and CDR2 are SGHTA and FQGNSA. This CDR3 region has 15 residues. The V end was cut by 2 bases, the J end by 5 bases, with 13 bases between. The CDR3, as DNA: TGTGCCAGCAGCTTAAGCCGCGGCCCCCATCAGCCCCAGCATTTT. Protein sequence: CASSLSRGPHQPQHF.

J is TRBJ1-2 and V is TRBV21-1; the DNA was not used to check the table's D call, TRBD1. TRBV21-1 is flagged as a pseudogene. The length of the CDR3 is 16 residues. The CDR3 DNA follows: TGTGCCAGCAGCAAAGGGCACGGGACAGGGGGCTATGGCTACACCTTC. Translated, it gives CASSKGHGTGGYGYTF.

The rearrangement uses TRBV27 and TRBJ2-3; tentatively, D is TRBD2 (7 bases). The V gene's germline CDR1 is MNHEY and CDR2 SMNVEV (reference sequence). With 7 bases removed from V and 5 bases from J, the gap between germline ends came to 22 bases. This CDR3 has 16 amino acids. This CDR3 reads CASTHFGGRGGDTQYF. CDR3 DNA sequence: TGTGCCAGCACCCATTTTGGGGGGCGCGGGGGAGATACGCAGTATTTT.

CDR3 in amino acids: CASSKGCSTASYEQYF. The CDR3 DNA reads as TGTGCCAGCAGCAAAGGGTGTTCGACAGCCTCCTACGAGCAGTACTTC. The gene calls are TRBV21-1 and TRBJ2-7; the table's D call, TRBD1, has no DNA check behind it. TRBV21-1 counts as a pseudogene. The CDR3 has 16 residues.

The chain employs TRBV7-9 and TRBJ2-1; 15 positions agree with TRBD2. Germline loops: CDR1 SEHNR, CDR2 FQNEAQ (reference sequence). This CDR3 is built from 16 residues. Trimming cost V 1 base and J 9 bases; bases outside gene matches: 4. The CDR3 spells CASSLGGLAGGAEQFF. The CDR3 nucleotides are TGTGCCAGCAGCTTAGGGGGACTAGCGGGAGGTGCTGAGCAGTTCTTC.

The chain is built from TRBV2 and TRBJ1-1, with 7 bases that match TRBD1. The CDR3 extends over 14 amino acids. The junction had 9 bases not matched to a gene; V was cut back by 6 bases and J by 5 bases. The germline gives CDR1 SNHLY, CDR2 FYNNEI. The CDR3 is CASRVHRGLTEAFF. The CDR3 DNA sequence: TGTGCCAGCAGAGTCCATAGGGGGCTGACTGAAGCTTTCTTT.

This chain connects TRBV28 to TRBJ2-7; D perhaps matches TRBD2 (7 bases). Germline CDR1 reads MDHEN; CDR2 reads SYDVKM. This CDR3 region has 16 residues. V was cut by 5 bases and J by 0 bases, with 17 bases left in between. The CDR3 DNA reads TGTGCCAGCAGTCACTTTGGGGGGGCCCTCTCCTACGAGCAGTACTTC. This encodes CASSHFGGALSYEQYF.

This clone was found once. This sequence joins TRBV9 and TRBJ2-3; tentatively, D is TRBD2 (5 bases). The CDR3 has 14 amino acids. CDR1 and CDR2 from the germline V gene are SGDLS and YYNGEE. V lost 0 bases and J 4 bases, leaving 9 bases between the germline ends. This chain's CDR3 is CASSVARRADTQYF. DNA for the CDR3: TGTGCCAGCAGCGTAGCCCGGCGGGCAGATACGCAGTATTTT. The full variable domain, its missing parts supplied by reference TRBV9 and TRBJ2-3, is DSGVTQTPKHLITATGQRVTLRCSPRSGDLSVYWYQQSLDQGLQFLIQYYNGEERAKGNILERFSAQQFPDLHSELNLSSLELGDSALYFCASSVARRADTQYFGPGTRLTVL.

The chain carries TRBV2 and TRBJ2-5; the D gene is possibly TRBD2 (6 bases). There are 14 residues in the CDR3. The V and J ends lost 6 bases and 1 base respectively, with 12 bases between them. Germline CDR1 and CDR2: SNHLY and FYNNEI. The CDR3 DNA reads TGTGCCAGCAGGGCGGGGCAGACCCAAGAGACCCAGTACTTC. Its protein is CASRAGQTQETQYF.

This chain links TRBV7-2 with TRBJ2-7; no clear D. Germline V CDR1 and CDR2: SGHTA, FQGNSA. This CDR3 has 14 amino acids. Trimming cost V 3 bases and J 3 bases, with 12 bases left between them. The CDR3 here is CASSLAVLNYEQYF. CDR3 sequence (DNA): TGTGCCAGCAGCTTGGCCGTCTTAAACTACGAGCAGTACTTC.

The chain is built from TRBV11-3 and TRBJ2-2, with 7 nucleotides matching TRBD1. The CDR3 is 17 amino acids. In germline, CDR1 is SGHNT, CDR2 YENEEA. J lost 3 bases, V lost 1 base, and 8 bases had no gene match. The CDR3, as DNA: TGTGCCAGCAGCTTAGGGCAACAGGGGTGGTACACCGGGGAGCTGTTTTTT. Translating gives CASSLGQQGWYTGELFF.

The chain combines TRBV9 with TRBJ2-6; D is uncertain. The CDR3 totals 15 residues. The V end lost 5 bases, the J end lost 0 bases, and 9 bases lay between the germline ends. From germline, CDR1 is SGDLS and CDR2 YYNGEE. The CDR3 spells CASSFSPSGANVLTF. The CDR3 DNA reads as TGTGCCAGCAGTTTCTCCCCCTCTGGGGCCAACGTCCTGACTTTC.

The chain joins TRBV7-9 to TRBJ1-5; 8 positions agree with TRBD1. The CDR3 loop spans 16 amino acids. The junction had 9 bases not matched to a gene; V was cut back by 1 base and J by 7 bases. From germline, CDR1 is SEHNR and CDR2 FQNEAQ (reference sequence). CDR3 nucleotides: TGTGCCAGCAGCTTAGGGACAGGGAAGTTGGAGCAGCCCCAGCATTTT. Its translation is CASSLGTGKLEQPQHF.

This rearrangement joins TRBV2 to TRBJ2-5, with 7 bases fitting TRBD1. Germline V gives CDR1 SNHLY, CDR2 FYNNEI. The CDR3 runs to 14 residues. Losses at the gene ends were 6 bases for V and 5 bases for J; bases not matched to a gene: 9. The CDR3 protein is CASSPGTVGETQYF. The CDR3 nucleotides are TGTGCCAGCAGCCCCGGGACAGTTGGGGAGACCCAGTACTTC. The entire variable domain, with the rest obtained from reference TRBV2 and TRBJ2-5, is as follows: EPEVTQTPSHQVTQMGQEVILRCVPISNHLYFYWYRQILGQKVEFLVSFYNNEISEKSEIFDDQFSVERPDGSNFTLKIRSTKLEDSAMYFCASSPGTVGETQYFGPGTRLLVL.